The 11 T cell receptor beta chains listed next were all sequenced from one sample in a study of OX40 agonist ivuxolimab in advanced cancers. TCRdb keeps only in-frame clones here, not all; method: immunoSEQ multiplex PCR. The sample includes some 19,000 clones, 83% of them seen just once. Sample: CD4+ or CD8+ T cells sorted from blood, taken in a trial of the OX40 agonist ivuxolimab. All receptors come from an adult with an advanced solid tumor such as melanoma, head and neck, liver or kidney cancer.

The chain couples TRBV13 to TRBJ1-1; unclear D gene. Between the trimmed V and J ends, which lost 3 bases and 5 bases, there was a span of 4 bases. The germline gives CDR1 PRHDT, CDR2 FYEKMQ (reference sequence). The CDR3 spans 11 residues. In nucleotides, the CDR3 is TGTGCCAGCAGCTTCGGGACTGAAGCTTTCTTT. Amino acids: CASSFGTEAFF. Complete variable domain (other parts from reference TRBV13 and TRBJ1-1): AAGVIQSPRHLIKEKRETATLKCYPIPRHDTVYWYQQGPGQDPQFLISFYEKMQSDKGSIPDRFSAQQFSDYHSELNMSSLELGDSALYFCASSFGTEAFFGQGTRLTVV.

The chain has TRBV4-2 and TRBJ2-2, with D possibly matching TRBD2 (5 bases). The V end was cut by 4 bases, the J end by 0 bases, with 12 bases between. There are 16 residues in the CDR3. In germline, CDR1 is LGHNA, CDR2 YNFKEQ. The CDR3 DNA reads TGTGCCAGCAGCCTTTTGGACTCTCCGAACACCGGGGAGCTGTTTTTT. It yields the protein CASSLLDSPNTGELFF.

CDR3 bases: TGTGCCAGCAGCCATGGGATGGGGGGCGCTGAAGCTTTCTTT. Translation: CASSHGMGGAEAFF. The rearrangement joins TRBV11-2 to TRBJ1-1, with a tentative D call TRBD1 (6 bases). V dropped 5 bases and J dropped 6 bases, with 16 bases sitting between them. The length of the CDR3 is 14 residues. Per the germline V gene, CDR1 is SGHAT and CDR2 is FQNNGV.

This rearrangement joins TRBV5-1 to TRBJ2-6, with a weak D call TRBD2 (5 bases). This CDR3 is built from 15 residues. The germline CDR1 and CDR2 sequences are SGHRS and YFSETQ. V was pared by 3 bases and J by 1 base, with 8 bases between. CDR3 nucleotides: TGCGCCAGCAGCTGGGAGAGTTCTGGGGCCAACGTCCTGACTTTC. It translates to CASSWESSGANVLTF.

This clone has at least ten counts. The gene calls are TRBV4-3 and TRBJ2-7; D unclear. The V and J ends lost 2 bases and 7 bases respectively, with 21 bases between them. Germline V gene data show CDR1 as LGHNA and CDR2 as YSLEER. This CDR3 comprises 16 residues. The CDR3 reads CASSQTTRDPPTEQYF. CDR3 in DNA: TGCGCCAGCAGCCAAACCACCCGAGACCCACCAACAGAGCAGTACTTC.

V gene TRBV4-3 combines with J gene TRBJ1-2, with D tentatively TRBD1 (5 bases). The CDR3 contains 17 residues. V dropped 4 bases and J dropped 1 base, with 19 bases sitting between them. Germline CDR1 reads LGHNA; CDR2 reads YSLEER. CDR3 residues: CASSPQGPGTFNYGYTF. For the CDR3, the DNA is TGCGCCAGCAGCCCTCAAGGCCCCGGGACTTTTAACTATGGCTACACCTTC.

The CDR3 coding sequence is TGCGCCAGCAGCCAAGGGGTTGGGGCCCAAGAGACCCAGTACTTC. Translating gives CASSQGVGAQETQYF. The genes are TRBV4-3 and TRBJ2-5, with a weak D call TRBD1 (5 bases). The CDR3 runs 15 residues. With 1 base removed from V and 1 base from J, the gap between germline ends came to 10 bases. CDR1 LGHNA and CDR2 YSLEER come from the germline V gene.

The gene calls are TRBV6-1 and TRBJ2-7, with 9 bases matching TRBD1. The CDR3 sequence is 17 residues long. V shed 2 bases and J 6 bases; nucleotides not matched to a gene: 14. Per germline, CDR1 MNHNS and CDR2 SASEGT. The DNA for the CDR3 is TGTGCCAGCAGTGAACATCATGGACAGGGGAGGGGTTTCGAGCAGTACTTC. Its translation is CASSEHHGQGRGFEQYF.

The rearrangement uses TRBV7-9 and TRBJ1-2; D call uncertain. The V and J ends lost 1 base and 3 bases respectively, with 9 bases between them. CDR1 and CDR2 (germline): SEHNR, FQNEAQ (reference sequence). The CDR3 extends over 14 amino acids. Here the CDR3 reads CASSLGVTHYGYTF. As DNA, the CDR3 is TGTGCCAGCAGCTTAGGAGTGACTCACTATGGCTACACCTTC.

This clone appeared a few times. The chain joins TRBV19 to TRBJ2-7, with 8 bases that match TRBD1. There are 14 residues in the CDR3. Losses at the gene ends were 4 bases for V and 3 bases for J; bases not matched to a gene: 5. Germline V gene data show CDR1 as LNHDA and CDR2 as SQIVND (reference sequence). The CDR3 region has the DNA TGTGCCAGTAGTACTTCCGGGACAGGCTACGAGCAGTACTTC. Protein sequence: CASSTSGTGYEQYF.

The chain carries TRBV27 and TRBJ2-7, with 8 bases that match TRBD1. V trimming: 6 bases; J trimming: 3 bases; junction bases outside the gene matches: 7. Germline V lookup: CDR1 MNHEY, CDR2 SMNVEV (reference sequence). The CDR3 extends over 14 amino acids. The CDR3 DNA is TGTGCCAGCAGCCCTGCAGGGGGCTTCTACGAGCAGTACTTC. Amino acids: CASSPAGGFYEQYF.